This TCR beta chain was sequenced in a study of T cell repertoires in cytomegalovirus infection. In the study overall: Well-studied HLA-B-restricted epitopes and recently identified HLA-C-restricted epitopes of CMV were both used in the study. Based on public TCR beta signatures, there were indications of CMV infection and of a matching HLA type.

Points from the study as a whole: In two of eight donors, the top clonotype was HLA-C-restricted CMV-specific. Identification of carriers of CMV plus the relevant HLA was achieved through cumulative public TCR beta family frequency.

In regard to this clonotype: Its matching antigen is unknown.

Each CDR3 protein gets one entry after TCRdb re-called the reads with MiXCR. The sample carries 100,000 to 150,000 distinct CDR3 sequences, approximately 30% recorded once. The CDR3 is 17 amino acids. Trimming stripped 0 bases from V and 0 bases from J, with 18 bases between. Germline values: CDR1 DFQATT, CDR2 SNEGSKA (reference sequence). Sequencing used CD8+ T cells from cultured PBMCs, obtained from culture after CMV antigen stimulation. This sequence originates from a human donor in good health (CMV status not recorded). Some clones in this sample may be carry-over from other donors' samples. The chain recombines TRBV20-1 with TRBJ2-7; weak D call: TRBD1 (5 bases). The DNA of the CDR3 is TGCAGTGCTAGAGATGGCCTCAGGGCCTCGAGCTCCTACGAGCAGTACTTC. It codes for CSARDGLRASSSYEQYF.